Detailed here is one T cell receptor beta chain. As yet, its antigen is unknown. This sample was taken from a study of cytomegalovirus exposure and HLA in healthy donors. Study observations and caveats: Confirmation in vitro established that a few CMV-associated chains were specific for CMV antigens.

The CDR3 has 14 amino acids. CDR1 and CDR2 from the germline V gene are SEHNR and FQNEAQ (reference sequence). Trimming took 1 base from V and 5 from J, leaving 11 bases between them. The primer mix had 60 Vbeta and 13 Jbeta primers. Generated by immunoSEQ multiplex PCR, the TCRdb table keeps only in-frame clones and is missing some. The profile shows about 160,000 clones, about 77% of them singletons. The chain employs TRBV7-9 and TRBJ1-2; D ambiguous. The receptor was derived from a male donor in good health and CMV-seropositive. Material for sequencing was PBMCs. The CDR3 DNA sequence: TGTGCCAGCAGCTTAGGCGCGGCCCCATATGGCTACACCTTC. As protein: CASSLGAAPYGYTF.